This T cell receptor beta chain is drawn from a study of T cells in Graves' hyperthyroidism and ophthalmopathy. Authors of the study amplified TCR beta CDR3 regions from RNA transcripts. HTBI primers were employed in a first-round RT-PCR of the TCR CDR3. TCRdb recomputed calls from the multiplex PCR reads with MiXCR, one row per CDR3 protein. The sample lists fewer than 400,000 distinct CDR3 sequences, approximately 15% occurring once. This clonotype was detected only a few times. The antigen is unknown. Study observations and caveats: Ophthalmopathy was model-predicted a median about 6.9 months pre-onset.

The germline CDR1 and CDR2 sequences are LNHNV and YYDKDF (reference sequence). CDR3 size: 12 residues. Trimming stripped 3 bases from V and 4 bases from J, with 4 bases between. The sequenced sample consisted of blood. V is TRBV15 and J is TRBJ1-5, with D unclear. The receptor's source is a young woman with Graves' hyperthyroidism that later progressed to Graves' ophthalmopathy. The CDR3 reads CATSSGNQPQHF. DNA of the CDR3: TGTGCCACCAGCAGCGGGAATCAGCCCCAGCATTTT. The full variable domain, completed using reference TRBV15 and TRBJ1-5, is DAMVIQNPRYQVTQFGKPVTLSCSQTLNHNVMYWYQQKSSQAPKLLFHYYDKDFNNEADTPDNFQSRRPNTSFCFLDIRSPGLGDTAMYLCATSSGNQPQHFGDGTRLSIL.